This TCR beta chain appears in the sequencing data of a study of blood T cell repertoires in COVID-19. Study details: Italy, Spain and the United States were the sources of the convalescent and acute COVID-19 samples.

As regards this clone: Other DNA sequences in the sample encode the same CDR3.

Seattle patients were enrolled while actively infected and followed longitudinally. In the authors' methods: Amplification with reference gene primers provided the estimates of nucleated cell counts. Assay: immunoSEQ multiplex PCR; the TCRdb copy retains only in-frame clones and omits some. D and trimming come from the DNA, and the V and J calls and clone size come from that table. The table includes hundreds of thousands of clones, 85% to 90% detected once. Germline lookup yields CDR1 SGHTA and CDR2 FQGTGA. Unmatched junction bases numbered 1, after V lost 2 bases and J lost 1 base. CDR3 size: 14 residues.

The receptor was isolated from a woman in her forties or fifties with COVID-19, enrolled during active disease. The chain has TRBV7-3 and TRBJ1-1; TRBD1 aligns across 7 bases. The specimen was peripheral blood. CDR3 nucleotide sequence: TGTGCCAGCAGCTTATCAGGGGGGAACACTGAAGCTTTCTTT. Translating gives CASSLSGGNTEAFF.